The clone carrying this T cell receptor (beta chain) has ten or more counts. Its antigen is not identified. This entry belongs to a study of T cell repertoires in cytomegalovirus infection. The wider study: CMV infection together with matching HLA type was indicated by public TCR beta signatures. General observations from the study: Carriers of CMV plus the relevant HLA were identified by cumulative public TCR beta family frequency. The response measured ex vivo was dominated by TCR beta clonotypes (HLA-C-restricted and CMV-specific).

TCRdb reanalysed the reads using MiXCR and keeps one entry per CDR3 protein. The data show 200,000 to 250,000 distinct CDR3 sequences, roughly 22% seen once. The length of the CDR3 is 15 residues. Looked up from germline, CDR1 is ENHRY and CDR2 is SYGVKD. V trimming: 6 bases; J trimming: 2 bases; junction bases outside the gene matches: 4. The origin of this receptor is a human donor in good health (CMV status not recorded). Some clones in this sample may be carry-over from other donors' samples. The sample consisted of CD8+ T cells from PBMCs. This chain links TRBV10-3 with TRBJ1-4; 9 nucleotides agree with TRBD1. CDR3 nucleotide sequence: TGTGCCATCAGCGGGACAGGGAGGACTAATGAAAAACTGTTTTTT. Translated: CAISGTGRTNEKLFF.